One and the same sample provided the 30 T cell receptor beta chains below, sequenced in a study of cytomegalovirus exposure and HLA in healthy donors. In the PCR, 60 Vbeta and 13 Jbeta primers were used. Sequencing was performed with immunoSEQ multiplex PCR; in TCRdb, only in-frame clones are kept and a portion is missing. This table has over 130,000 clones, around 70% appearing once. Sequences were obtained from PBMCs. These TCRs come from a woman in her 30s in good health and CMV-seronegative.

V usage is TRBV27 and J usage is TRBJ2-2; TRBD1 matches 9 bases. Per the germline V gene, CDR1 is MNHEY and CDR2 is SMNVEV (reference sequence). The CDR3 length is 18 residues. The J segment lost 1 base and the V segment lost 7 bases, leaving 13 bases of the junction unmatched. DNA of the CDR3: TGTGCCAGCATCCCCTCAGGCGGGACAGGGATGAACACCGGGGAGCTGTTTTTT. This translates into CASIPSGGTGMNTGELFF.

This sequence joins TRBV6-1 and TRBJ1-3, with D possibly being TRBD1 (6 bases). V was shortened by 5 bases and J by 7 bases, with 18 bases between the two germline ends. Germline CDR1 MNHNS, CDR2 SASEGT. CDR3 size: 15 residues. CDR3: CASSFAGTMRNTIYF. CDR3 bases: TGTGCCAGCAGTTTCGCCGGGACAATGAGGAACACCATATATTTT.

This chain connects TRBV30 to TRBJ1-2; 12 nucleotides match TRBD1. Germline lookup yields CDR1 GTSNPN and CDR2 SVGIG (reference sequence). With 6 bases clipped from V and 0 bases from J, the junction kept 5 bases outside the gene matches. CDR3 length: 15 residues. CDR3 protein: CACSGTGGPNYGYTF. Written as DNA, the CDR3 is TGTGCCTGCTCCGGGACAGGGGGCCCTAACTATGGCTACACCTTC.

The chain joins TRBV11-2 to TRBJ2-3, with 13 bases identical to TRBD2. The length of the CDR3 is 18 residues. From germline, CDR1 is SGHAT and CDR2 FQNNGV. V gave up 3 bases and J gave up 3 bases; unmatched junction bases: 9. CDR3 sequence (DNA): TGTGCCAGCAGCTTCACTAGCGGGGGGGTCCCCTCGACAGATACGCAGTATTTT. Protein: CASSFTSGGVPSTDTQYF.

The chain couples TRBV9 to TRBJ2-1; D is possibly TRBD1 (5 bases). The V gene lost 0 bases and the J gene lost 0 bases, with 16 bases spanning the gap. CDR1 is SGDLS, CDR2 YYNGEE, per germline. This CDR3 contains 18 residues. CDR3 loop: CASSVGGLGESSYNEQFF. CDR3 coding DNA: TGTGCCAGCAGCGTAGGGGGATTAGGGGAAAGCTCCTACAATGAGCAGTTCTTC.

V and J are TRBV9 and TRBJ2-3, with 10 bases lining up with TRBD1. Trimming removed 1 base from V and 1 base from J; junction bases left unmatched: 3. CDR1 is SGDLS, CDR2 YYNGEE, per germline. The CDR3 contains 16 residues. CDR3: CASSVIGTGGTDTQYF. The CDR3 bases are TGTGCCAGCAGCGTAATCGGGACAGGGGGCACAGATACGCAGTATTTT.

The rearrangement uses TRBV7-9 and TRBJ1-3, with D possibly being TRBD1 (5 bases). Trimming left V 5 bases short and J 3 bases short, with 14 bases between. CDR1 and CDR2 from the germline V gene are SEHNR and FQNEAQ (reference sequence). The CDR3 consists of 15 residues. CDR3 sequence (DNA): TGTGCCAGCAGCCCCCCTGGGGGGTATGGAAACACCATATATTTT. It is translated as CASSPPGGYGNTIYF.

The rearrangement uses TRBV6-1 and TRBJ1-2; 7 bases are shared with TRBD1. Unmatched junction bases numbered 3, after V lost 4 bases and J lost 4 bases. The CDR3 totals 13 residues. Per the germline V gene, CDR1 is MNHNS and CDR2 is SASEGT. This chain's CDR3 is CASSAQGSYGYTF. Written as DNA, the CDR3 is TGTGCCAGCAGTGCACAGGGGAGCTATGGCTACACCTTC.

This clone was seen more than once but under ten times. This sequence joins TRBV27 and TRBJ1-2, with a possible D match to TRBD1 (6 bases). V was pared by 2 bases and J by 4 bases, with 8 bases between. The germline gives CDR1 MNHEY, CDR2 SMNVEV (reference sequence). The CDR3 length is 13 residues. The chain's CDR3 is CASSLQGSYGYTF. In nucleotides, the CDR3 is TGTGCCAGCAGTTTACAGGGGAGCTATGGCTACACCTTC.

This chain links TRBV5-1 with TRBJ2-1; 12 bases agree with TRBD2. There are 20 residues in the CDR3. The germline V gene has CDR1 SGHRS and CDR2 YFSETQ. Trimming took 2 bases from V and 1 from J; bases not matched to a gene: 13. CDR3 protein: CASSLTTLAGGPNSYNEQFF. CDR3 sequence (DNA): TGCGCCAGCAGCTTAACGACACTAGCGGGAGGACCCAATTCCTACAATGAGCAGTTCTTC.

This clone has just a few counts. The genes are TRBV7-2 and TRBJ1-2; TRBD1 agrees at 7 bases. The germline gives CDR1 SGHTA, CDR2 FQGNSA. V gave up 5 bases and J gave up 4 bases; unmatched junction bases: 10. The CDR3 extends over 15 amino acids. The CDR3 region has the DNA TGTGCCAGCAGCCAAACAGGGACAGCCTTCTATGGCTACACCTTC. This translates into CASSQTGTAFYGYTF.

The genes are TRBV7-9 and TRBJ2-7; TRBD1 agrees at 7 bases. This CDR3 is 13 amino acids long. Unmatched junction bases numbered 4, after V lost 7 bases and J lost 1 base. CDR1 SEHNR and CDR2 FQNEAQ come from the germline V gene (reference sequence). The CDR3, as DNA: TGTGCCAGCACCCCGGGACAGTCCTACGAGCAGTACTTC. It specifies CASTPGQSYEQYF.

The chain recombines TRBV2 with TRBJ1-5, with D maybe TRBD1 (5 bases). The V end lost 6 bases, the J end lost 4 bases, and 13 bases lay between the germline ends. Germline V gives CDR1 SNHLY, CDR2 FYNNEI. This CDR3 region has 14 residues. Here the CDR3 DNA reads TGTGCCAGCAGGGGGCTTTCAGGGAATCAGCCCCAGCATTTT. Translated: CASRGLSGNQPQHF.

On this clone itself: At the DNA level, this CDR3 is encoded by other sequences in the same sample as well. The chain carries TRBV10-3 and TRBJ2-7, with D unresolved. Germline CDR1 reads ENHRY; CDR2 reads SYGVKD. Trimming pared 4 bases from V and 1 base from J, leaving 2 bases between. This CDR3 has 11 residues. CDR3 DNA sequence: TGTGCCATCAGTGCATCCTACGAGCAGTACTTC. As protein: CAISASYEQYF.

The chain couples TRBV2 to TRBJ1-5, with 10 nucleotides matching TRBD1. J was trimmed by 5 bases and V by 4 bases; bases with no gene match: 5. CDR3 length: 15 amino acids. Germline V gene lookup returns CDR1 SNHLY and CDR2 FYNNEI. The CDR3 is CASSATTGGDQPQHF. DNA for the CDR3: TGTGCCAGCAGTGCTACGACAGGGGGCGATCAGCCCCAGCATTTT.

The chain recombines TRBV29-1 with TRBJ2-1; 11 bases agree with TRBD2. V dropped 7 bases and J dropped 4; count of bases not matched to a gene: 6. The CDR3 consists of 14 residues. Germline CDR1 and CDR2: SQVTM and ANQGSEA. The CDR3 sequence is CSATGLAEYNEQFF. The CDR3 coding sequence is TGCAGCGCAACGGGACTAGCGGAGTACAATGAGCAGTTCTTC.

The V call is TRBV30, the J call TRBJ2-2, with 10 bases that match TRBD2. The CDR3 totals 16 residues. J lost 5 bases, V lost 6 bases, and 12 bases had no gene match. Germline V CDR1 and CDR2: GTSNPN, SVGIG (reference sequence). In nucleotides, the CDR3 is TGTGCCTGCCCACGAGCGATAGCGGGAGGTACCGGGGAGCTGTTTTTT. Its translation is CACPRAIAGGTGELFF.

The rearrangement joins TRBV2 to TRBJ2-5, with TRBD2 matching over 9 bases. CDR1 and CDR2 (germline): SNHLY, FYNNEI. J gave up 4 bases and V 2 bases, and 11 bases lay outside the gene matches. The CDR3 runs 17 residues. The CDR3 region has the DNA TGTGCCAGCAGTGAAAGGGGAGCTAGCGGGGCGCGAGAGACCCAGTACTTC. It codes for CASSERGASGARETQYF.

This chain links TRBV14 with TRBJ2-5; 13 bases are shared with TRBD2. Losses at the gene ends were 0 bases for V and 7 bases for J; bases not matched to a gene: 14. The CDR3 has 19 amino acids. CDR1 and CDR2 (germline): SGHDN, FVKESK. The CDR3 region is CASSQDIRGLAGVWRTQYF. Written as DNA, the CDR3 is TGTGCCAGCAGCCAAGATATCAGAGGACTAGCGGGGGTGTGGCGGACCCAGTACTTC.

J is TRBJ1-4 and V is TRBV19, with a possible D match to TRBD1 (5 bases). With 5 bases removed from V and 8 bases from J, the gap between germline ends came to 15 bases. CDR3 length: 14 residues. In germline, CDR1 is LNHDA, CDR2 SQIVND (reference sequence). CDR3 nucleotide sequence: TGTGCCAGTAGTCGGGGGAATGTAAACGAAAAACTGTTTTTT. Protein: CASSRGNVNEKLFF.

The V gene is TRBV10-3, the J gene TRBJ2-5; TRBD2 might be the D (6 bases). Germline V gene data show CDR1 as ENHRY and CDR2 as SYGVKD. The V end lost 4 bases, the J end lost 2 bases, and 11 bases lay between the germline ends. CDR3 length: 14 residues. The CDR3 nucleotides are TGTGCCATCAGTGCCTCCGGGACTCAAGAGACCCAGTACTTC. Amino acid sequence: CAISASGTQETQYF.

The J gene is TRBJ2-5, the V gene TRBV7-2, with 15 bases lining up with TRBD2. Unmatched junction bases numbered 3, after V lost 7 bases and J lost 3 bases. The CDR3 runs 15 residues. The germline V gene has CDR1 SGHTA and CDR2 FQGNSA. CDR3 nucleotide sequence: TGTGCCAGCACATGGACTAGCGGGGGGGAAGAGACCCAGTACTTC. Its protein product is CASTWTSGGEETQYF.

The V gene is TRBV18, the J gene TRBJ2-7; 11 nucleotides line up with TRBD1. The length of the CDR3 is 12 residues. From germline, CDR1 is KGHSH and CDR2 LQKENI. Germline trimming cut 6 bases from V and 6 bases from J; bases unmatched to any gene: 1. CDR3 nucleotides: TGTGCCAGCTCGGACAGGGGGCGCGAGCAGTACGTC. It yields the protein CASSDRGREQYV.

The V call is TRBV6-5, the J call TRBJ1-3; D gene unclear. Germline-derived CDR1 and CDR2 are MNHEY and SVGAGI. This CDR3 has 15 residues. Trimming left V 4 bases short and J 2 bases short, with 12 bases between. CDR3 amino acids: CASSFSVLPGNTIYF. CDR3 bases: TGTGCCAGCAGTTTTTCGGTGCTACCTGGAAACACCATATATTTT.

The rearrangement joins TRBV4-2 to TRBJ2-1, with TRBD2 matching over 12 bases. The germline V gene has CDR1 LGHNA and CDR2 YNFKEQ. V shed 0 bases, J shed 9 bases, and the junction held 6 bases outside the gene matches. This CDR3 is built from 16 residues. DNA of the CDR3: TGTGCCAGCAGCCAAGAATCTAGCGGGAGGGCCGGTGAGCAGTTCTTC. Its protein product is CASSQESSGRAGEQFF.

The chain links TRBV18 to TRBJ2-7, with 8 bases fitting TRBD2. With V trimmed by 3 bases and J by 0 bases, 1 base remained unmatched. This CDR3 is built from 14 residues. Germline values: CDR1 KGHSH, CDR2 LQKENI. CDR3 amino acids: CASSPTSGSYEQYV. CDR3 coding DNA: TGTGCCAGCTCACCCACTAGCGGCTCCTACGAGCAGTACGTC.

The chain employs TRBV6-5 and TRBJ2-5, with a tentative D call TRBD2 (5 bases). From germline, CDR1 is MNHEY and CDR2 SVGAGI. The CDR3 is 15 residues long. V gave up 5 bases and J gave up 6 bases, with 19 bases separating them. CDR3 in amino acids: CASSITSQTFQTQYF. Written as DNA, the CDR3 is TGTGCCAGCAGTATCACTAGTCAGACATTCCAGACCCAGTACTTC.

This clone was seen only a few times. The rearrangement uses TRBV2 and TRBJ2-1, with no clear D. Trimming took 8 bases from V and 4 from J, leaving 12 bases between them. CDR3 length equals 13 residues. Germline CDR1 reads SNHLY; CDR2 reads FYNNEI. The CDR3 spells CASATENYNEQFF. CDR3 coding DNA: TGTGCCAGCGCAACAGAAAATTACAATGAGCAGTTCTTC.

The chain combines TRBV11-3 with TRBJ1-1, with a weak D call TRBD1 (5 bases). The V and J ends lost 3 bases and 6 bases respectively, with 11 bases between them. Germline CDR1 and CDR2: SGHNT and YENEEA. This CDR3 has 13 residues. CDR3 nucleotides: TGTGCCAGCAGCTTTCAAGGGGATGCTGAAGCTTTCTTT. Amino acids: CASSFQGDAEAFF.

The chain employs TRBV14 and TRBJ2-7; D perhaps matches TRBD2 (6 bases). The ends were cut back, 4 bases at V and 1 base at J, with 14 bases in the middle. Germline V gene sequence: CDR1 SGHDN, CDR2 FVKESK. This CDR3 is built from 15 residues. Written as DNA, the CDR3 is TGTGCCAGCAGCCCATGGCGGGGATCTTCCTACGAGCAGTACTTC. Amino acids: CASSPWRGSSYEQYF.